The present entry profiles one T cell receptor beta chain with its context. As yet, its antigen is unknown. The data stem from a study of graft-versus-host responses after intestinal transplantation. About the research overall: Every recipient underwent anti-thymocyte globulin induction, then tacrolimus and steroids for approximately 3 years.

This CDR3 region has 13 residues. Germline V gives CDR1 WNHNN, CDR2 SYGVQD (reference sequence). Trimming at V came to 6 bases and at J to 3 bases, leaving 2 bases not matched to a gene. Repertoires were generated with immunoSEQ multiplex PCR, while TCRdb's copy carries only in-frame clones and drops some. Among some 120,000 clones listed, 85% to 95% were seen once. Study-wide findings and caveats: Individuals who had graft-donor T cell macrochimerism had allografts that showed high graft-versus-host to host-versus-graft clonal ratios.

The V gene is TRBV10-1, the J gene TRBJ2-3; 8 nucleotides agree with TRBD2. The starting material was unstimulated CD4+ T cells sorted from spleen or lymph node cells, obtained before intestinal transplant. This TCR was recovered from a human donor who received an intestinal transplant. The CDR3 protein is CASSRLATDTQYF. The CDR3 coding sequence is TGCGCCAGCAGCCGACTAGCGACAGATACGCAGTATTTT.